This T cell receptor beta chain was obtained from a study of T-cell memory formation after mild COVID-19. TCRdb re-called the 5' RACE reads with MiXCR, one entry per CDR3 protein. The sample lists roughly 400,000 distinct CDR3 sequences; about a sixth were seen once. The CDR3 consists of 15 residues. Deletions cut 2 bases from V and 0 bases from J, with 9 bases between. CDR1 SGHTA and CDR2 FQGNSA come from the germline V gene. This TCR was sampled from a man younger than 30 who had mild COVID-19 (a few samples of this study predate the infection). Cell type and time point are not known. The sequencing input was PBMCs or a T cell subset sorted from them (not recorded which). The chain recombines TRBV7-2 with TRBJ2-3; D ambiguous. The CDR3 region is CASSLNPASTDTQYF. CDR3 bases: TGTGCCAGCAGCTTAAACCCCGCCAGCACAGATACGCAGTATTTT.